This T cell receptor beta chain was recorded in a study of graft-versus-host responses after intestinal transplantation. The CDR3 loop spans 12 amino acids. Germline lookup yields CDR1 MNHEY and CDR2 SVGAGI. V lost 1 base to trimming and J lost 6 bases, with 3 bases between them. Some clones are missing from TCRdb's copy, which holds only in-frame ones; the method was immunoSEQ multiplex PCR. The sample shows roughly 960 clones, nearly 85% of them seen only once. Graft tissue was processed to release intraepithelial and lamina propria lymphocytes. The TCR was taken from a human patient who received an intestinal transplant, so some T cells may come from the graft donor. The rearrangement joins TRBV6-5 to TRBJ2-2; unclear D gene. This specimen was ileum tissue, taken 109 to 110 days after intestinal transplant. The DNA of the CDR3 is TGTGCCAGCAGTTACTGGTCCGGGGAGCTGTTTTTT. Protein product: CASSYWSGELFF.